These 27 T cell receptor beta chains were sequenced from one sample in a study of CD8 T cells in Susac syndrome. Reverse transcription of about 0.5 to 1 ug RNA was performed with random hexamers. TCRdb reprocessed the immunoSEQ multiplex PCR reads via MiXCR and lists one record per CDR3 protein. The repertoire consists of 150,000 to 200,000 distinct CDR3 sequences, with approximately 94% occurring once and the leading ten covering 0.08% to 0.095%. Sample: CD4+ T cells from PBMCs. The receptors were gathered from a human donor with multiple sclerosis.

The genes are TRBV4-3 and TRBJ2-2; D gene unclear. Germline assignment: CDR1 LGHNA and CDR2 YSLEER. V lost 6 bases and J 0 bases, leaving 8 bases between the germline ends. CDR3 size: 14 residues. DNA of the CDR3: TGCGCCAGCAGGGGGTGGGCGAACACCGGGGAGCTGTTTTTT. It codes for CASRGWANTGELFF.

V gene TRBV4-1 combines with J gene TRBJ1-3; D is unresolved. Between the trimmed V and J ends, which lost 5 bases and 1 base, there was a span of 12 bases. The CDR3 consists of 15 residues. Germline CDR1 MGHRA, CDR2 YSYEKL. CDR3 sequence: CASSNPVQSGNTIYF. The CDR3 nucleotides are TGCGCCAGCAGCAATCCCGTGCAGTCTGGAAACACCATATATTTT.

This clonotype was observed once. V and J are TRBV20-1 and TRBJ1-2; 7 bases agree with TRBD1. The V gene end was trimmed by 6 bases and the J gene end by 8 bases; junction bases not matched to a gene: 12. CDR1 is DFQATT, CDR2 SNEGSKA, per germline (reference sequence). The length of the CDR3 is 13 residues. This CDR3 reads CSALTGNGGGYTF. The DNA of the CDR3 is TGCAGTGCCCTGACAGGGAACGGTGGAGGCTACACCTTC.

V is TRBV6-1 and J is TRBJ2-6; 8 nucleotides line up with TRBD2. CDR3 length equals 16 residues. The ends lost 7 bases at V and 0 bases at J; junction bases unmatched: 5. Germline CDR1 is MNHNS and CDR2 is SASEGT. This CDR3 reads CASNREGTSGANVLTF. CDR3 DNA: TGTGCCAGCAATCGGGAGGGTACCTCTGGGGCCAACGTCCTGACTTTC.

The V call is TRBV27, the J call TRBJ2-3, with D maybe TRBD2 (7 bases). Trimming took 10 bases from V and 2 from J, leaving 16 bases between them. CDR3 length: 14 residues. Germline V gives CDR1 MNHEY, CDR2 SMNVEV (reference sequence). The CDR3 sequence: CATRGGAPTDTQYF. The CDR3 DNA follows: TGTGCCACCAGGGGAGGGGCCCCCACAGATACGCAGTATTTT.

The chain couples TRBV28 to TRBJ2-1; 12 bases map to TRBD2. Germline V gene sequence: CDR1 MDHEN, CDR2 SYDVKM. V lost 5 bases to trimming and J lost 6 bases; unmatched junction nucleotides: 2. The CDR3 sequence is 14 residues long. The CDR3 region has the DNA TGTGCCAGCAGTAGACTAGCGGGAGTCAATGAGCAGTTCTTC. Translation: CASSRLAGVNEQFF. Filled out from reference TRBV28 and TRBJ2-1, the complete variable domain reads DVKVTQSSRYLVKRTGEKVFLECVQDMDHENMFWYRQDPGLGLRLIYFSYDVKMKEKGDIPEGYSVSREKKERFSLILESASTNQTSMYLCASSRLAGVNEQFFGPGTRLTVL.

The J gene is TRBJ2-2, the V gene TRBV11-2; 7 nucleotides agree with TRBD2. The V and J ends lost 3 bases and 6 bases, in that order; junction bases with no gene match: 1. Germline V gene lookup returns CDR1 SGHAT and CDR2 FQNNGV. CDR3 length: 13 amino acids. CDR3 sequence (DNA): TGTGCCAGCAGCTTCGCGGGGGCCGGGGAGCTGTTTTTT. Protein: CASSFAGAGELFF.

The chain uses TRBV9 and TRBJ1-1; TRBD1 might be the D (5 bases). The CDR3 length is 15 residues. V was trimmed by 0 bases and J by 4 bases, leaving 13 bases between them. Germline-derived CDR1 and CDR2 are SGDLS and YYNGEE. The CDR3 here is CASSVGLGGATEAFF. In DNA, the CDR3 is TGTGCCAGCAGCGTAGGGTTGGGAGGGGCCACTGAAGCTTTCTTT.

This clonotype has just one count. V is TRBV6-2 or TRBV6-3 and J is TRBJ2-1, with 10 bases identical to TRBD2. Germline V gene lookup returns CDR1 MNHEY and CDR2 SVGEGT. The CDR3 consists of 16 residues. The V gene end was trimmed by 6 bases and the J gene end by 7 bases; junction bases not matched to a gene: 12. CDR3 in amino acids: CASRPGTSVERNEQFF. The CDR3 bases are TGTGCCAGCAGACCAGGGACTAGCGTAGAGAGGAATGAGCAGTTCTTC.

This clonotype was seen just once. V gene TRBV2 combines with J gene TRBJ1-5; no firm D call. Looked up from germline, CDR1 is SNHLY and CDR2 is FYNNEI. Trimming left V 5 bases short and J 0 bases short, with 8 bases between. This CDR3 has 14 amino acids. The CDR3 here is CASSRSYSNQPQHF. In DNA form, the CDR3 reads TGTGCCAGCAGTCGTTCTTATAGCAATCAGCCCCAGCATTTT.

The genes are TRBV4-2 and TRBJ1-1; no definite D call. CDR1 is LGHNA and CDR2 is YNFKEQ in the germline V gene. With 0 bases removed from V and 1 base from J, the gap between germline ends came to 15 bases. The CDR3 is made up of 17 amino acids. This CDR3 is CASSQDLIGPANTEAFF. The CDR3 DNA is TGTGCCAGCAGCCAAGATCTTATCGGGCCAGCGAACACTGAAGCTTTCTTT.

J is TRBJ1-1 and V is TRBV7-8; TRBD1 matches at 7 bases. The germline V gene has CDR1 SGHVS and CDR2 FQNEAQ. V trimming: 5 bases; J trimming: 3 bases; junction bases outside the gene matches: 27. The CDR3 extends over 21 amino acids. The DNA of the CDR3 is TGTGCCAGCAGCCAATATCCGGATTACCGGGACAGCAAAAGAGGGGACACTGAAGCTTTCTTT. The encoded protein is CASSQYPDYRDSKRGDTEAFF.

The rearrangement joins TRBV4-2 to TRBJ1-1; possible D gene TRBD1, 5 bases. CDR1 is LGHNA and CDR2 is YNFKEQ in the germline V gene. The V gene lost 0 bases and the J gene lost 0 bases, with 11 bases spanning the gap. The CDR3 length is 16 residues. CDR3: CASSQDADSLNTEAFF. The CDR3 DNA follows: TGTGCCAGCAGCCAAGATGCAGACAGCCTGAACACTGAAGCTTTCTTT.

This rearrangement joins TRBV5-6 to TRBJ1-2; D possibly corresponds to TRBD1 (5 bases). The CDR3 is made up of 14 amino acids. The V gene lost 0 bases and the J gene lost 8 bases, with 14 bases spanning the gap. Germline assignment: CDR1 SGHDT and CDR2 YYEEEE. DNA of the CDR3: TGTGCCAGCAGCTTGGCGCGCCATCCAGGGGGCTACACCTTC. Its translation is CASSLARHPGGYTF.

CDR3 in DNA: TGTGCCAGCAGTCAGGCGTTAAGCACAGATACGCAGTATTTT. This encodes CASSQALSTDTQYF. The chain couples TRBV25-1 to TRBJ2-3; the D is unclear. The CDR3 length is 14 residues. V was cut by 5 bases and J by 0 bases, with 9 bases left in between. Looked up from germline, CDR1 is MGHDK and CDR2 is SYGVNS.

The V call is TRBV5-1, the J call TRBJ2-7, with 10 bases aligning to TRBD2. The germline V gene has CDR1 SGHRS and CDR2 YFSETQ. The trim removed 4 bases at V and 3 bases at J, leaving 4 bases unmatched. The length of the CDR3 is 14 residues. Written as DNA, the CDR3 is TGCGCCAGCAGCGTTCGGACTAGCGGCTACGAGCAGTACTTC. It translates to CASSVRTSGYEQYF.

CDR3 nucleotide sequence: TGTGCCAGCAGCTATTTAGGGGGTAGAAACACTGAAGCTTTCTTT. Translating gives CASSYLGGRNTEAFF. The rearrangement uses TRBV11-2 and TRBJ1-1; D perhaps matches TRBD1 (6 bases). The length of the CDR3 is 15 residues. Deletions cut 4 bases from V and 2 bases from J, with 14 bases between. The germline V gene encodes CDR1 SGHAT and CDR2 FQNNGV.

V is TRBV24-1 and J is TRBJ1-5; D perhaps matches TRBD1 (5 bases). The CDR3 has 14 amino acids. Trimming left V 5 bases short and J 3 bases short, with 10 bases between. Germline values: CDR1 KGHDR, CDR2 SFDVKD. The DNA of the CDR3 is TGTGCCACCAGTGGCGGGGGGATCAATCAGCCCCAGCATTTT. Translation: CATSGGGINQPQHF.

This chain links TRBV18 with TRBJ1-1; a weak D match, TRBD1 (5 bases). Per the germline V gene, CDR1 is KGHSH and CDR2 is LQKENI. Between the trimmed V and J ends, which lost 4 bases and 3 bases, there was a span of 15 bases. The CDR3 spans 15 residues. CDR3: CASSRIQVTDTEAFF. DNA of the CDR3: TGTGCCAGCTCACGCATACAGGTAACGGACACTGAAGCTTTCTTT.

The chain recombines TRBV18 with TRBJ2-7, with 7 bases matching TRBD1. The V gene's germline CDR1 is KGHSH and CDR2 LQKENI. There are 13 residues in the CDR3. The V segment lost 6 bases and the J segment 3 bases; nucleotides outside the gene matches: 5. CDR3 amino acids: CASSTDRDYEQYF. The CDR3 DNA follows: TGTGCCAGCTCGACTGACAGGGACTACGAGCAGTACTTC.

This clonotype was seen a single time. The chain uses TRBV14 and TRBJ1-1, with D maybe TRBD1 (5 bases). The CDR3 runs 16 residues. Trimming removed 5 bases from V and 6 bases from J, with 22 bases in between. CDR1 and CDR2 from the germline V gene are SGHDN and FVKESK. The CDR3 here is CASSKGLGLGIPEAFF. CDR3 DNA: TGTGCCAGCAGCAAAGGTTTGGGGCTTGGCATACCTGAAGCTTTCTTT.

J is TRBJ2-2 and V is TRBV2, with D perhaps TRBD1 or TRBD2 (6 bases each). This CDR3 contains 15 residues. Per the germline V gene, CDR1 is SNHLY and CDR2 is FYNNEI. Trimming took 5 bases from V and 5 from J, leaving 15 bases between them. CDR3 sequence (DNA): TGTGCCAGCAGTCCCTGGGGGGCAATGACCGGGGAGCTGTTTTTT. This translates into CASSPWGAMTGELFF.

The chain uses TRBV25-1 and TRBJ2-3; tentative D call: TRBD1 (6 bases). V lost 2 bases to trimming and J lost 0 bases, with 15 bases between them. CDR3 length: 17 residues. Germline V gives CDR1 MGHDK, CDR2 SYGVNS. The CDR3 sequence: CASSEPLGAASTDTQYF. The CDR3 DNA is TGTGCCAGCAGTGAACCCCTGGGGGCAGCCAGCACAGATACGCAGTATTTT. Filled out from reference TRBV25-1 and TRBJ2-3, the complete variable domain reads EADIYQTPRYLVIGTGKKITLECSQTMGHDKMYWYQQDPGMELHLIHYSYGVNSTEKGDLSSESTVSRIRTEHFPLTLESARPSHTSQYLCASSEPLGAASTDTQYFGPGTRLTVL.

This chain joins TRBV3-1 and TRBJ2-1; D is tentatively TRBD1 or TRBD2 (7 bases each). This CDR3 contains 16 residues. Looked up from germline, CDR1 is LGHDT and CDR2 is YNNKEL (reference sequence). The V end lost 3 bases, the J end lost 0 bases, and 12 bases lay between the germline ends. The CDR3 bases are TGTGCCAGCAGCCACAGGGGGGGGAGCTCCTACAATGAGCAGTTCTTC. The encoded protein is CASSHRGGSSYNEQFF.

The genes are TRBV29-1 and TRBJ1-1, with TRBD1 identical over 7 bases. The ends lost 6 bases at V and 0 bases at J; junction bases unmatched: 10. Germline V gene sequence: CDR1 SQVTM, CDR2 ANQGSEA. The CDR3 contains 15 residues. The CDR3 DNA is TGCAGCGTCCGTCCCGGGACAGTTTTGAACACTGAAGCTTTCTTT. Translated, it gives CSVRPGTVLNTEAFF.

The gene calls are TRBV4-1 and TRBJ2-7; 9 positions match TRBD1. The CDR3 is 16 amino acids. The germline CDR1 and CDR2 sequences are MGHRA and YSYEKL. The V gene end was trimmed by 4 bases and the J gene end by 4 bases; junction bases not matched to a gene: 11. CDR3: CASSRPRGQGLYEQYF. CDR3 in DNA: TGCGCCAGCAGCCGGCCTCGGGGACAGGGCCTATACGAGCAGTACTTC.

In nucleotides, the CDR3 is TGCAGTGCTAGAGATGGTAGGGGACTCTCGAATGAGCAGTTCTTC. It translates to CSARDGRGLSNEQFF. The rearrangement uses TRBV20-1 and TRBJ2-1, with D perhaps matching TRBD2 (6 bases). The length of the CDR3 is 15 residues. The V gene lost 0 bases and the J gene lost 7 bases, with 16 bases spanning the gap. Per germline, CDR1 DFQATT and CDR2 SNEGSKA (reference sequence).